This T cell receptor (beta chain) was identified in a study of spatial heterogeneity in lung cancer. In this sample, this clonotype turned up a few times. TCRdb processed the 5' RACE reads anew with MiXCR; each CDR3 protein has one entry. The sample shows over 50,000 distinct CDR3 sequences, around 6% of them seen only once. Germline CDR1 LNHDA, CDR2 SQIVND (reference sequence). Trimming took off 1 base at V and 1 base at J, with 10 bases between the two ends. This CDR3 comprises 15 residues. The time point denotes: sample taken at primary tumor resection. The origin of this receptor is a female donor with early-stage non-small cell lung cancer. The chain links TRBV19 to TRBJ1-1; possibly TRBD1 for D (5 bases). The input for sequencing was PBMCs, taken at surgery. This CDR3 reads CASSIAGTENTEAFF. CDR3 DNA sequence: TGTGCCAGTAGTATAGCGGGGACGGAGAACACTGAAGCTTTCTTT.